Reported below is one T cell receptor beta chain. The sample is drawn from a study of shared clonotypes between healthy human individuals. V gave up 4 bases and J gave up 10 bases; unmatched junction bases: 5. Germline values: CDR1 KGHSY, CDR2 FQNENV. CDR3 size: 13 residues. On sorted subsets, replicate PCRs used roughly 220 ng DNA, or 27,000 or so T cell genomes. The repertoire was sequenced with immunoSEQ multiplex PCR; TCRdb's copy has only in-frame clones and lacks some. The sample records 1.4 million or so clones, roughly 98.5% being singletons. The chain joins TRBV16 to TRBJ1-1; 11 bases are a match to TRBD1. The sequence was obtained from a young man in good health. Source material: naive CD4+ T cells sorted from blood. Subset noted: CD45RA+ positively selected. The CDR3 DNA follows: TGTGCCAGCAGCCTTTGGACAGGGGGCTCAGCTTTCTTT. It encodes CASSLWTGGSAFF.